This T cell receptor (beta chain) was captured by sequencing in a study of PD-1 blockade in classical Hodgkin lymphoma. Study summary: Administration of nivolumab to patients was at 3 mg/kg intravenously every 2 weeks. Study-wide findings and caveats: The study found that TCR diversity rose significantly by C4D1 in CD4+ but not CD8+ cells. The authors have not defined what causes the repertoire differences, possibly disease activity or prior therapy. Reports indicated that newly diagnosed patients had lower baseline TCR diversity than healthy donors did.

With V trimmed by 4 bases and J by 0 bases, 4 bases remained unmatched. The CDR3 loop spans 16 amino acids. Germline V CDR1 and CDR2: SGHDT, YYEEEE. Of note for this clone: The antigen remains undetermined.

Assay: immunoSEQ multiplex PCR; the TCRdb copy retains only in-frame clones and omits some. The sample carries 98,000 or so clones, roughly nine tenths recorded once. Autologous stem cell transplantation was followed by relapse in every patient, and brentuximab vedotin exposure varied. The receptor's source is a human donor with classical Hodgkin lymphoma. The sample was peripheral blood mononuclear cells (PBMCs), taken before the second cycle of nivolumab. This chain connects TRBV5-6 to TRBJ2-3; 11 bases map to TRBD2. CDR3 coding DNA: TGTGCCAGCAGCCGACTAGCGGGACTAAGCACAGATACGCAGTATTTT. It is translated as CASSRLAGLSTDTQYF.